This T cell receptor (beta chain) was profiled in a study of metastatic and nonmetastatic thyroid tumors. Looking at the study overall: Repertoires from blood and tumor or nodule tissue of malignant and benign thyroid patients were compared.

Each patient went into thyroid surgery without having received any treatment. Many counts were recorded for this clone. TCRdb re-analyzed the PCR reads through MiXCR. Altogether about 92,000 clones are present, approximately 15% being singletons, with the ten largest covering 3.6%. Trimming removed 2 bases from V and 0 bases from J, with 7 bases in between. This CDR3 has 15 residues. Germline CDR1 and CDR2: MGHDK and SYGVNS. The chain is built from TRBV25-1 and TRBJ2-2; D gene unclear. The sample consisted of blood. This clonotype originated in a female donor with papillary thyroid cancer or a benign thyroid nodule (not recorded which). Some clones in this sample may be carry-over from other donors' samples. The CDR3 DNA is TGTGCCAGCAGTGAAAGTCGGACGAACACCGGGGAGCTGTTTTTT. It yields the protein CASSESRTNTGELFF.